The 18 T cell receptor beta chains below all came from one sample that was sequenced in a study of shared clonotypes between healthy human individuals. Sequencing was performed with immunoSEQ multiplex PCR; in TCRdb, only in-frame clones are kept and a portion is missing. The sample yields more than 1 million clones, 75% to 85% seen once. The sequenced sample consisted of memory CD4+ T cells from PBMCs. As to subset: CD45RA-negative fraction. Every receptor here comes from a young man in good health. Some clones in this sample may be carry-over from other donors' samples.

The chain carries TRBV7-2 and TRBJ2-3; D remains unclear. V was shortened by 1 base and J by 0 bases, with 8 bases between the two germline ends. The CDR3 length is 15 residues. Germline assignment: CDR1 SGHTA and CDR2 FQGNSA. This CDR3 is CASSLDYLSTDTQYF. The CDR3 nucleotides read TGTGCCAGCAGCTTAGACTACCTGAGCACAGATACGCAGTATTTT.

CDR3 DNA: TGTGCCAGCAGGGTTACTTTAAGAGACGAGCAGTACTTC. Protein sequence: CASRVTLRDEQYF. J is TRBJ2-7 and V is TRBV11-2; no firm D call. The CDR3 loop spans 13 amino acids. Germline V gene data show CDR1 as SGHAT and CDR2 as FQNNGV. V shed 6 bases and J shed 5 bases, with 14 bases lying between them.

This clone occurred a few times. The genes are TRBV18 and TRBJ2-3; 9 nucleotides match TRBD2. Trimming cost V 3 bases and J 1 base; bases outside gene matches: 5. Germline CDR1 and CDR2: KGHSH and LQKENI. The CDR3 is 16 amino acids. In DNA, the CDR3 is TGTGCCAGCTCACCGGCGGCTAGCGGGGGCACAGATACGCAGTATTTT. This sequence encodes CASSPAASGGTDTQYF.

The chain carries TRBV28 and TRBJ2-7, with TRBD2 identical over 12 bases. CDR3 length: 17 amino acids. Losses at the gene ends were 7 bases for V and 5 bases for J; bases not matched to a gene: 15. The germline gives CDR1 MDHEN, CDR2 SYDVKM. In nucleotides, the CDR3 is TGTGCCAGCATGGGACTAGCGGGTGGCCCAACAGGCCACGAGCAGTACTTC. Protein: CASMGLAGGPTGHEQYF.

This chain connects TRBV6-1 to TRBJ1-1; D is perhaps TRBD1 (6 bases). Trimming stripped 11 bases from V and 2 bases from J, with 12 bases between. Germline CDR1 MNHNS, CDR2 SASEGT. This CDR3 has 12 residues. This CDR3 reads CAGEGDNTEAFF. The CDR3, as DNA: TGTGCCGGGGAGGGGGACAACACTGAAGCTTTCTTT.

This sequence joins TRBV10-3 and TRBJ1-2; D call uncertain. The CDR3 extends over 16 amino acids. CDR1 is ENHRY, CDR2 SYGVKD, per germline. V was pared by 2 bases and J by 2 bases, with 15 bases between. The CDR3: CAISEVAAQLNYGYTF. CDR3 DNA: TGTGCCATCAGTGAGGTAGCAGCTCAACTAAACTATGGCTACACCTTC.

This clone was detected a few times. This rearrangement joins TRBV19 to TRBJ2-2; TRBD2 matches 8 bases. The CDR3 extends over 14 amino acids. V shed 10 bases and J 3 bases; nucleotides not matched to a gene: 7. Per the germline V gene, CDR1 is LNHDA and CDR2 is SQIVND (reference sequence). CDR3 protein: CATKPGGYTGELFF. The CDR3 DNA follows: TGTGCCACAAAACCGGGGGGGTACACCGGGGAGCTGTTTTTT.

The rearrangement joins TRBV28 to TRBJ1-5; no firm D call. The germline gives CDR1 MDHEN, CDR2 SYDVKM. The CDR3 sequence is 13 residues long. V was trimmed by 3 bases and J by 7 bases, leaving 10 bases between them. The CDR3 here is CASSLYNSQPQHF. The CDR3 nucleotides read TGTGCCAGCAGTTTGTACAATTCCCAGCCCCAGCATTTT.

V gene TRBV27 combines with J gene TRBJ2-2; possibly TRBD2 for D (6 bases). Trimming removed 2 bases from V and 7 bases from J, with 11 bases in between. The CDR3 has 14 residues. The germline gives CDR1 MNHEY, CDR2 SMNVEV (reference sequence). CDR3 bases: TGTGCCAGCAGTTTAAGCGGGCAGGTCGGGGAGCTGTTTTTT. The encoded protein is CASSLSGQVGELFF.

This clone was counted a single time. V and J are TRBV2 and TRBJ2-7; tentatively, D is TRBD2 (6 bases). Germline lookup yields CDR1 SNHLY and CDR2 FYNNEI. The CDR3 is 14 amino acids. Trimming removed 5 bases from V and 7 bases from J, with 18 bases in between. The CDR3: CASSPRTLAGEQYF. CDR3 nucleotides: TGTGCCAGCAGTCCCCGGACCTTGGCGGGGGAGCAGTACTTC.

This chain joins TRBV5-1 and TRBJ1-4, with D possibly matching TRBD1 (5 bases). V was cut by 2 bases and J by 6 bases, with 14 bases left in between. The germline gives CDR1 SGHRS, CDR2 YFSETQ. The CDR3 extends over 15 amino acids. The CDR3: CASSFARGGDEKLFF. Written as DNA, the CDR3 is TGCGCCAGCAGCTTCGCAAGGGGTGGCGATGAAAAACTGTTTTTT.

This rearrangement joins TRBV5-1 to TRBJ1-2, with 7 bases that match TRBD1. With 0 bases clipped from V and 7 bases from J, the junction kept 3 bases outside the gene matches. Germline values: CDR1 SGHRS, CDR2 YFSETQ. The CDR3 sequence is 13 residues long. CDR3 bases: TGCGCCAGCAGCTTGGGGCACAGGGGTGGCTACACCTTC. Translating it yields CASSLGHRGGYTF.

This rearrangement joins TRBV28 to TRBJ1-5; a weak D match, TRBD1 (5 bases). V was pared by 6 bases and J by 11 bases, with 11 bases between. This CDR3 spans 11 amino acids. The germline CDR1 and CDR2 sequences are MDHEN and SYDVKM. CDR3 nucleotide sequence: TGTGCCAGCAGACTAGGGGAGTCCCAGCATTTT. As protein: CASRLGESQHF. Full variable domain (outside the CDR3, taken from reference TRBV28 and TRBJ1-5): DVKVTQSSRYLVKRTGEKVFLECVQDMDHENMFWYRQDPGLGLRLIYFSYDVKMKEKGDIPEGYSVSREKKERFSLILESASTNQTSMYLCASRLGESQHFGDGTRLSIL.

The chain employs TRBV28 and TRBJ1-5; the match to TRBD1 covers 8 bases. Trimming at V came to 8 bases and at J to 7 bases, leaving 13 bases not matched to a gene. This CDR3 has 15 residues. From germline, CDR1 is MDHEN and CDR2 SYDVKM. The CDR3 DNA sequence: TGTGCCAGCCTCGGACAGGGATCAATCTTCCAGCCCCAGCATTTT. This gives the protein CASLGQGSIFQPQHF.

The gene calls are TRBV5-4 and TRBJ1-4; D is perhaps TRBD1 (6 bases). This CDR3 contains 15 residues. The germline CDR1 and CDR2 sequences are SGHNT and YYREEE (reference sequence). V lost 3 bases and J 7 bases, leaving 16 bases between the germline ends. CDR3 protein: CASSSWGASGEKLFF. The CDR3 DNA sequence: TGTGCCAGCAGCTCCTGGGGGGCGTCTGGTGAAAAACTGTTTTTT.

This clone was counted between two and nine times. This sample includes further DNA sequences coding for the same CDR3. The rearrangement joins TRBV28 to TRBJ2-5, with D perhaps given as TRBD1 or TRBD2 (7 bases each). Germline CDR1 reads MDHEN; CDR2 reads SYDVKM. V was trimmed by 0 bases and J by 4 bases, leaving 12 bases between them. This CDR3 is built from 15 residues. The CDR3 nucleotides read TGTGCCAGCAGTTTATGGGCAGGGGGGGGAGAGACCCAGTACTTC. Translating it yields CASSLWAGGGETQYF.

The DNA for the CDR3 is TGTGCCAGCAGCTTAACAGCGGGAGGAAGCGAGCAGTACTTC. Its protein product is CASSLTAGGSEQYF. The chain couples TRBV7-9 to TRBJ2-7, with 9 bases lining up with TRBD2. This CDR3 contains 14 residues. The V segment lost 2 bases and the J segment 6 bases; nucleotides outside the gene matches: 5. Germline V gives CDR1 SEHNR, CDR2 FQNEAQ (reference sequence).

This chain uses TRBV18 with TRBJ2-2, with D perhaps being TRBD1 or TRBD2 (5 bases each). Germline assignment: CDR1 KGHSH and CDR2 LQKENI. Trimming took 0 bases from V and 4 from J, leaving 12 bases between them. The CDR3 extends over 16 amino acids. CDR3 residues: CASSPPPGRVTGELFF. CDR3 DNA: TGTGCCAGCTCACCACCGCCGGGGCGCGTCACCGGGGAGCTGTTTTTT.